This entry concerns a single TCR beta chain. The target antigen is unknown. The sample comes from a study of T cells in localized non-small cell lung cancer. The data were produced by immunoSEQ multiplex PCR, yet TCRdb's version contains in-frame clones alone and is incomplete. The profile shows around 41,000 clones, 88% of them singletons. The study's findings and limits: Uninvolved adjacent lung showed the highest T cell clonality, exceeding tumor. A median of about 60 of the top 100 tumor clones appeared in adjacent lung, which was paired and uninvolved. Analysis by sequencing included only one tumor region, so heterogeneity remains possible.

V was clipped by 6 bases and J by 5 bases, with 14 bases between them. The CDR3 has 14 residues. In germline, CDR1 is SGHNT, CDR2 YENEEA. The sequence was collected from a female donor aged 60 or older with stage I squamous cell lung carcinoma. Sequencing used peripheral blood, obtained before any cancer treatment. V and J are TRBV11-3 and TRBJ2-1; weak D call: TRBD2 (6 bases). The CDR3 bases are TGTGCCAGCAGTCCCTGGAGGGGCAACAATGAGCAGTTCTTC. Translating gives CASSPWRGNNEQFF.